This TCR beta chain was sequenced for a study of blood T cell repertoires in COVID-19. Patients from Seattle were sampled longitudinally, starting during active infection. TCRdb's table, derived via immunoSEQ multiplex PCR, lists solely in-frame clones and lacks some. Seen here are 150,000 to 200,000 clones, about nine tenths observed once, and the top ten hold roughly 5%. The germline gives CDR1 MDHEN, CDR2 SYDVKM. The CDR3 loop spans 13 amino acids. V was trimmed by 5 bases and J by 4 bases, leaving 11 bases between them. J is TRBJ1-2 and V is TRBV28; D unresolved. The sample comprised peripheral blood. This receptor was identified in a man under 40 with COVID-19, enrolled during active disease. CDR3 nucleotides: TGTGCCAGCAGTCCGCACACCACCTATGGCTACACCTTC. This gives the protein CASSPHTTYGYTF.